This T cell receptor (beta chain) was recorded in a study of PD-1 blockade in classical Hodgkin lymphoma. Study-wide points: Lower baseline TCR diversity was reported for newly diagnosed patients than for healthy donors. A significant rise in TCR diversity by C4D1 was seen for CD4+ but not CD8+ cells.

As to this clone: The antigen remains unidentified.

The method was immunoSEQ multiplex PCR; TCRdb's version includes in-frame clones alone and lacks a portion of them. Of about 30,000 clones in the sample, 86% were seen once. The sample's time point: cycle 4 day 1 (C4D1), after less than seven weeks of nivolumab. Relapse after autologous stem cell transplantation occurred in every patient, and brentuximab vedotin exposure varied. The authors purified CD4+ T cells from thawed PBMCs by magnetic negative selection. The sequence derives from a human donor with classical Hodgkin lymphoma. The sequencing here drew on CD4+ T cells from blood, taken before the fourth cycle of nivolumab.

The CDR3 sequence: CATLGASGWETQYF. The CDR3 DNA follows: TGTGCCACCTTGGGCGCGAGCGGGTGGGAGACCCAGTACTTC. The chain links TRBV2 to TRBJ2-5; possible D gene TRBD2, 6 bases. This CDR3 is built from 14 residues. Trimming took off 10 bases at V and 5 bases at J, with 20 bases between the two ends. The V gene's germline CDR1 is SNHLY and CDR2 FYNNEI.